Described below is a single T cell receptor beta chain sequence and its context. This entry is derived from a study of technical replicates of blood from a few donors. The CDR3 covers 15 residues. The V gene end was trimmed by 7 bases and the J gene end by 5 bases; junction bases not matched to a gene: 7. Germline V gene lookup returns CDR1 LNHDA and CDR2 SQIVND (reference sequence). TCRdb's table, derived via immunoSEQ multiplex PCR, lists solely in-frame clones and lacks some. The sample records 85,000 to 100,000 clones, 90% to 97% being singletons. This chain uses TRBV19 with TRBJ2-2; 10 nucleotides match TRBD1. The TCR comes from a human donor in good health. The material sequenced was T cells isolated from PBMCs. CDR3 sequence: CASTATGGATGELFF. As DNA, the CDR3 is TGTGCCAGTACCGCGACAGGGGGCGCGACCGGGGAGCTGTTTTTT.